This TCR beta chain was recovered during a study of cytomegalovirus exposure and HLA in healthy donors. PCR employed 60 Vbeta and 13 Jbeta primers. Sequencing was performed with immunoSEQ multiplex PCR; in TCRdb, only in-frame clones are kept and a portion is missing. Here the sample spans 85,000 to 100,000 clones, around 64% being singletons. Concerning this clone itself: The target antigen is unknown.

Study conclusions and caveats: Among CMV-associated TCR beta chains, most appeared HLA-restricted in a later analysis. In all likelihood, a cluster of highly shared sequence variants was a sequencing artifact. A reported reduction in N-insertions relative to the approximately 640-donor mean was seen in an Asian-associated ancestry cluster in a later analysis. Some V segments, TRBV6-2 and TRBV6-3 among them, were indistinguishable and were therefore excluded.

CDR1 MNHEY and CDR2 SMNVEV come from the germline V gene (reference sequence). The CDR3 contains 13 residues. V lost 0 bases, J lost 5 bases, and 8 bases lay in between. This receptor was obtained from a man in his sixties in good health and CMV-seronegative. The sequenced sample was PBMCs. The chain links TRBV27 to TRBJ2-7; unclear D gene. CDR3 coding DNA: TGTGCCAGCAGTTTATCCGCCAGGAACGAGCAGTACTTC. Protein product: CASSLSARNEQYF.